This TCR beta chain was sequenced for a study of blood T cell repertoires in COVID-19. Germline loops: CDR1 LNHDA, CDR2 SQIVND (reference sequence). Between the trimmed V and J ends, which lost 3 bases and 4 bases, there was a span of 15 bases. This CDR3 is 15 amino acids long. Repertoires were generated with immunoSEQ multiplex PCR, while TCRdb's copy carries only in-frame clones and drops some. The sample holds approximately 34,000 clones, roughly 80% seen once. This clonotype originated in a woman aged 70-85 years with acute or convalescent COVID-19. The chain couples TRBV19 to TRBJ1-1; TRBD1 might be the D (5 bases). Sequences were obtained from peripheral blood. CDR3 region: CASSMYPGKGTEAFF. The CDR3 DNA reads TGTGCCAGTAGTATGTACCCAGGGAAGGGCACTGAAGCTTTCTTT.